The entry below gives a single T cell receptor beta chain sequence along with its context. What it binds is not known. Germline CDR1 and CDR2: MNHEY and SVGAGI. The CDR3 is 14 amino acids. The trim removed 6 bases at V and 5 bases at J, leaving 7 bases unmatched. The data derive from a study of Ad26.COV2.S vaccination and SARS-CoV-2 variants. Notes on the study in general: Reported findings describe substantial breadth in spike-specific CD8+ and CD4+ T cell responses following vaccination.

Some clones are missing from TCRdb's copy, which holds only in-frame ones; the method was immunoSEQ multiplex PCR. Among roughly 400,000 clones listed, around 89% were seen once. Treatment described: 15 to 20 received Ad26.COV2.S at low or high dose, single or two shots; about 5 received placebo; per-sample allocation not given. Material that was analyzed had been drawn on day 63 after the first vaccine or placebo injection. Source: peripheral blood, taken in a trial of Ad26.COV2.S vaccine versus placebo. The TCR was taken from a person between 18 and 59 years old who received the Ad26.COV2.S COVID-19 vaccine or a placebo. This chain uses TRBV6-5 with TRBJ1-5, with 7 bases fitting TRBD1. The CDR3 nucleotides read TGTGCCAGCAGGAAGGGGGCGCGGGATCAGCCCCAGCATTTT. Translation: CASRKGARDQPQHF.